A single sample gave rise to the 19 T cell receptor beta chains below, sequenced in a study of shared clonotypes between healthy human individuals. Measured with immunoSEQ multiplex PCR; TCRdb has only the in-frame clones, and not every one. The data contain roughly 2.1 million clones, 85% to 95% of them seen just once; the ten biggest clones take up around 1.7%. Selected positively for CCR7 and CD45RO-negative, naive CD8 cells excluded terminally differentiated effector memory CD45RA+ cells. The source material was naive CD8+ T cells from PBMCs. These receptors were taken from a man younger than 30 in good health. Some clones in this sample may be carry-over from other donors' samples.

The J gene is TRBJ1-4, the V gene TRBV7-9; D is undetermined. This CDR3 region has 15 residues. The V end lost 4 bases, the J end lost 3 bases, and 12 bases lay between the germline ends. The V gene's germline CDR1 is SEHNR and CDR2 FQNEAQ (reference sequence). Here the CDR3 DNA reads TGTGCCAGCAGCTCCCGAACGGGTTCTAATGAAAAACTGTTTTTT. Translating it yields CASSSRTGSNEKLFF.

The V gene is TRBV28, the J gene TRBJ2-1; a weak D match, TRBD2 (6 bases). The germline V and J ends were trimmed by 6 bases and 0 bases, with 15 bases remaining between them. Germline-derived CDR1 and CDR2 are MDHEN and SYDVKM. The CDR3 covers 16 residues. The CDR3 here is CASSSRAGSSYNEQFF. Written as DNA, the CDR3 is TGTGCCAGCAGCTCTCGGGCGGGATCCTCCTACAATGAGCAGTTCTTC.

The CDR3 loop reads CASGGYNEKLFF. CDR3 coding DNA: TGTGCCAGTGGGGGGTACAATGAAAAACTGTTTTTT. The chain has TRBV19 and TRBJ1-4; D perhaps matches TRBD1 (5 bases). CDR1 and CDR2 (germline): LNHDA, SQIVND (reference sequence). Trimming shortened V by 8 bases and J by 5 bases, and 9 bases separated the two germline ends. The CDR3 totals 12 residues.

The V gene is TRBV6-5, the J gene TRBJ1-2; D not resolved. The germline gives CDR1 MNHEY, CDR2 SVGAGI. The V and J ends lost 8 bases and 3 bases respectively, with 16 bases between them. The CDR3 covers 14 residues. The CDR3 spells CASYRGRDDYGYTF. DNA of the CDR3: TGTGCCAGCTATCGTGGGAGAGACGACTATGGCTACACCTTC.

The gene calls are TRBV9 and TRBJ2-1; perhaps TRBD2 as D (6 bases). Germline V lookup: CDR1 SGDLS, CDR2 YYNGEE. The V gene lost 0 bases and the J gene lost 3 bases, with 10 bases spanning the gap. This CDR3 region has 15 residues. This chain's CDR3 is CASSVGPGVYNEQFF. Here the CDR3 DNA reads TGTGCCAGCAGCGTAGGCCCGGGAGTCTACAATGAGCAGTTCTTC.

The gene calls are TRBV5-6 and TRBJ2-7, with D possibly matching TRBD1 (6 bases). Germline V CDR1 and CDR2: SGHDT, YYEEEE. V lost 1 base and J lost 6, with 20 bases in between. The CDR3 covers 16 residues. CDR3 residues: CASSLWVGQGGSEQYF. The CDR3 DNA reads TGTGCCAGCAGCTTGTGGGTGGGACAAGGAGGCTCCGAGCAGTACTTC.

The chain carries TRBV28 and TRBJ1-1, with D maybe TRBD1 (6 bases). V was shortened by 5 bases and J by 0 bases, with 19 bases between the two germline ends. The V gene's germline CDR1 is MDHEN and CDR2 SYDVKM. The CDR3 has 17 amino acids. CDR3 coding DNA: TGTGCCAGCAGTACCCGGACAGAAACCCCAATGAACACTGAAGCTTTCTTT. Translating gives CASSTRTETPMNTEAFF.

This chain connects TRBV6-6 to TRBJ2-6, with D perhaps TRBD2 (5 bases). The germline gives CDR1 MNHNY, CDR2 SVGAGI (reference sequence). The ends were cut back, 7 bases at V and 4 bases at J, with 11 bases in the middle. The CDR3 is made up of 14 amino acids. The CDR3: CASTPTGGANVLTF. The CDR3 DNA reads as TGTGCCAGCACCCCCACGGGGGGGGCCAACGTCCTGACTTTC.

The chain employs TRBV5-1 and TRBJ2-1, with D unresolved. The V and J ends lost 4 bases and 1 base respectively, with 21 bases between them. The CDR3 length is 18 residues. CDR1 is SGHRS and CDR2 is YFSETQ in the germline V gene. Written as DNA, the CDR3 is TGCGCCAGCAGCCCCGGCCCGTTTGAGCCAGCGTCCTACAATGAGCAGTTCTTC. This sequence encodes CASSPGPFEPASYNEQFF.

V is TRBV28 and J is TRBJ1-4, with 7 nucleotides matching TRBD1. Germline CDR1 MDHEN, CDR2 SYDVKM. With 6 bases clipped from V and 3 bases from J, the junction kept 13 bases outside the gene matches. The CDR3 is made up of 17 amino acids. The CDR3 loop is CASSLRGARGANEKLFF. The CDR3 DNA is TGTGCCAGCAGCCTAAGGGGGGCCAGGGGGGCTAATGAAAAACTGTTTTTT.

V is TRBV5-1 and J is TRBJ1-5, with D possibly being TRBD1 (5 bases). The CDR3 runs 15 residues. Trimming removed 5 bases from V and 0 bases from J, with 12 bases in between. Looked up from germline, CDR1 is SGHRS and CDR2 is YFSETQ. CDR3 sequence: CASRGGVDSNQPQHF. CDR3 bases: TGCGCCAGCAGGGGGGGAGTCGATAGCAATCAGCCCCAGCATTTT.

In this sample, this clone turned up once. The CDR3 DNA is TGTGCCAGCAGTTCAGGGGGCGCGTACTATGGCTACACCTTC. Translation gives CASSSGGAYYGYTF. The V and J genes are TRBV6-5 and TRBJ1-2, with 8 bases identical to TRBD1. CDR1 and CDR2 from the germline V gene are MNHEY and SVGAGI. The CDR3 has 14 amino acids. J was trimmed by 3 bases and V by 4 bases; bases with no gene match: 4.

J is TRBJ2-5 and V is TRBV27, with 10 bases fitting TRBD2. From germline, CDR1 is MNHEY and CDR2 SMNVEV (reference sequence). The junction had 14 bases not matched to a gene; V was cut back by 5 bases and J by 5 bases. The CDR3 runs 17 residues. In DNA, the CDR3 is TGTGCCAGCAGTCCCCCCGCTCGAGCGGGGGGGTCCGAGACCCAGTACTTC. This translates into CASSPPARAGGSETQYF.

In DNA, the CDR3 is TGCGCCAGCAGCCGTTGGGGACAGGCGGGAGATGCACCCGAGCAGTACTTC. It translates to CASSRWGQAGDAPEQYF. V usage is TRBV5-1 and J usage is TRBJ2-7, with D tentatively TRBD1 (8 bases). Germline V gene sequence: CDR1 SGHRS, CDR2 YFSETQ. The CDR3 consists of 17 residues. Trimming took 4 bases from V and 6 from J, leaving 26 bases between them.

The gene calls are TRBV4-1 and TRBJ2-7; a possible D gene is TRBD2 (5 bases). Germline lookup yields CDR1 MGHRA and CDR2 YSYEKL. Trimming stripped 1 base from V and 2 bases from J, with 9 bases between. CDR3 length: 14 residues. The CDR3 region is CASSQGGVPYEQYF. As DNA, the CDR3 is TGCGCCAGCAGCCAAGGGGGAGTTCCCTACGAGCAGTACTTC.

The chain uses TRBV27 and TRBJ1-5; a weak D match, TRBD1 (6 bases). Germline V gives CDR1 MNHEY, CDR2 SMNVEV (reference sequence). The CDR3 runs to 14 residues. With 3 bases removed from V and 7 bases from J, the gap between germline ends came to 13 bases. The CDR3: CASSFGGALQPQHF. CDR3 sequence (DNA): TGTGCCAGCAGTTTCGGGGGCGCGTTACAGCCCCAGCATTTT.

The V call is TRBV11-2, the J call TRBJ2-5; no firm D call. The CDR3 runs 16 residues. Germline assignment: CDR1 SGHAT and CDR2 FQNNGV. Deletions cut 5 bases from V and 2 bases from J, with 18 bases between. The CDR3 region has the DNA TGTGCCAGCAGCGGATGGGTTGGAGACGAACAAGAGACCCAGTACTTC. Translated, it gives CASSGWVGDEQETQYF.

DNA for the CDR3: TGTGCCACCAGCAGAGAGCCAGCGGGAAAGATGGAGACCCAGTACTTC. It specifies CATSREPAGKMETQYF. The chain recombines TRBV15 with TRBJ2-5; 7 bases match TRBD2. The germline CDR1 and CDR2 sequences are LNHNV and YYDKDF (reference sequence). Losses at the gene ends were 0 bases for V and 5 bases for J; bases not matched to a gene: 9. CDR3 length: 16 amino acids.

This sequence joins TRBV28 and TRBJ1-5; maybe TRBD1 (5 bases). Trimming left V 2 bases short and J 0 bases short, with 14 bases between. The CDR3 has 17 residues. From germline, CDR1 is MDHEN and CDR2 SYDVKM. The CDR3: CASSLPDRGYSNQPQHF. CDR3 coding DNA: TGTGCCAGCAGTTTACCTGACAGAGGTTATAGCAATCAGCCCCAGCATTTT.